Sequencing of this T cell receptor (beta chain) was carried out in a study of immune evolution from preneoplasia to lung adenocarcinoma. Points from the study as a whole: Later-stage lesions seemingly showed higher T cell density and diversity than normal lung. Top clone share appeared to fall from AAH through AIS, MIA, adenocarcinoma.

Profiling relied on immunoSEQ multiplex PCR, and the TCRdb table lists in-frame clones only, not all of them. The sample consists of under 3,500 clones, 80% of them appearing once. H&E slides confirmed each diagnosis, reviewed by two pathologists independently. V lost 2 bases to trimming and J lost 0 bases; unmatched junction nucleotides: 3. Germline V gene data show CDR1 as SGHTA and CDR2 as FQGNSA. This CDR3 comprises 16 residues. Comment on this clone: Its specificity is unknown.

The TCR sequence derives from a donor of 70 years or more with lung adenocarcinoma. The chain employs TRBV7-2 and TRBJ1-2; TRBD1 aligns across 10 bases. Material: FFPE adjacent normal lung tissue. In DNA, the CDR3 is TGTGCCAGCAGCTTATCCGGGACAGGGGCTAACTATGGCTACACCTTC. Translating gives CASSLSGTGANYGYTF.